The next 18 T cell receptor beta chains were all read from a single sample in a study of blood T cell repertoires in COVID-19. Profiling relied on immunoSEQ multiplex PCR, and the TCRdb table lists in-frame clones only, not all of them. The sample lists around 100,000 clones, roughly 85% occurring once. Sequenced sample: peripheral blood. The receptors were gathered from a woman in her seventies with active or convalescent COVID-19.

V gene TRBV7-2 combines with J gene TRBJ2-5; maybe TRBD2 (5 bases). Looked up from germline, CDR1 is SGHTA and CDR2 is FQGNSA. The V and J ends lost 4 bases and 5 bases respectively, with 11 bases between them. CDR3 length: 13 residues. CDR3 sequence reads: CASSSGPGETQYF. CDR3 nucleotides: TGTGCCAGCAGCTCCGGGCCGGGGGAGACCCAGTACTTC.

The rearrangement uses TRBV19 and TRBJ1-1; 9 nucleotides match TRBD1. Unmatched junction bases numbered 8, after V lost 8 bases and J lost 7 bases. This CDR3 is built from 13 residues. Germline assignment: CDR1 LNHDA and CDR2 SQIVND (reference sequence). CDR3 in DNA: TGTGCCAGTGAACAACGACAGGGGGGTGAAGCTTTCTTT. It specifies CASEQRQGGEAFF.

The CDR3 loop reads CASSHPWGTDKFELDGYTF. CDR3 sequence (DNA): TGCGCCAGCAGCCACCCCTGGGGGACAGACAAATTCGAACTAGATGGCTACACCTTC. V gene TRBV4-1 combines with J gene TRBJ1-2; 7 bases line up with TRBD1. Germline CDR1 and CDR2: MGHRA and YSYEKL. V dropped 3 bases and J dropped 6; count of bases not matched to a gene: 22. CDR3 length equals 19 residues.

CDR3 amino acids: CASRPMTGAQHF. The CDR3, as DNA: TGTGCCAGCAGGCCAATGACAGGGGCCCAGCATTTT. This chain connects TRBV27 to TRBJ1-5; 8 nucleotides line up with TRBD1. Germline V gives CDR1 MNHEY, CDR2 SMNVEV (reference sequence). The length of the CDR3 is 12 residues. Unmatched junction bases numbered 6, after V lost 6 bases and J lost 11 bases.

V gene TRBV28 combines with J gene TRBJ1-2; D may be TRBD1 (5 bases). The CDR3 is 12 amino acids. The V end was cut by 2 bases, the J end by 8 bases, with 9 bases between. Germline CDR1 is MDHEN and CDR2 is SYDVKM. This CDR3 is CASSLRGDGYTF. In nucleotides, the CDR3 is TGTGCCAGCAGTTTACGGGGGGACGGCTACACCTTC.

This chain joins TRBV18 and TRBJ1-1, with 7 bases aligning to TRBD1. V lost 2 bases and J lost 4; bases outside the gene matches: 4. CDR1 is KGHSH and CDR2 is LQKENI in the germline V gene. This CDR3 contains 14 residues. CDR3 DNA: TGTGCCAGCTCACCAACAGGGGAGAGCACTGAAGCTTTCTTT. Translation: CASSPTGESTEAFF.

The CDR3 loop is CATSLTGALYEQYF. CDR3 nucleotides: TGTGCCACCTCCCTAACAGGGGCCCTTTACGAGCAGTACTTC. The chain combines TRBV6-5 with TRBJ2-7; TRBD1 aligns across 7 bases. The germline CDR1 and CDR2 sequences are MNHEY and SVGAGI. The CDR3 spans 14 residues. Trimming cost V 10 bases and J 4 bases; bases outside gene matches: 13.

The rearrangement joins TRBV11-3 to TRBJ2-3; 7 bases are a match to TRBD2. Germline CDR1 and CDR2: SGHNT and YENEEA. V shed 1 base, J shed 0 bases, and the junction held 1 base outside the gene matches. CDR3 length equals 15 residues. DNA for the CDR3: TGTGCCAGCAGCTTAGCAGCGGGGAGCACAGATACGCAGTATTTT. It translates to CASSLAAGSTDTQYF. Combining the CDR3 with reference TRBV11-3 and TRBJ2-3 gives the whole variable domain EAGVVQSPRYKIIEKKQPVAFWCNPISGHNTLYWYLQNLGQGPELLIRYENEEAVDDSQLPKDRFSAERLKGVDSTLKIQPAELGDSAVYLCASSLAAGSTDTQYFGPGTRLTVL.

The chain employs TRBV18 and TRBJ1-6; D not resolved. V dropped 4 bases and J dropped 10 bases, with 11 bases sitting between them. Germline lookup yields CDR1 KGHSH and CDR2 LQKENI. The CDR3 runs to 13 residues. This CDR3 reads CASSLRRESPLHF. The CDR3 region has the DNA TGTGCCAGCTCACTGCGGCGGGAATCACCCCTCCACTTT.

This chain uses TRBV5-1 with TRBJ1-1; TRBD1 aligns across 9 bases. CDR1 and CDR2 from the germline V gene are SGHRS and YFSETQ. The CDR3 covers 15 residues. Trimming at V came to 2 bases and at J to 7 bases, leaving 9 bases not matched to a gene. CDR3 sequence reads: CASSLQGATTDEAFF. CDR3 in DNA: TGCGCCAGCAGCTTACAGGGGGCCACCACCGATGAAGCTTTCTTT.

The chain is built from TRBV9 and TRBJ2-7; 9 bases align to TRBD2. Losses at the gene ends were 1 base for V and 2 bases for J; bases not matched to a gene: 10. Germline V lookup: CDR1 SGDLS, CDR2 YYNGEE. The CDR3 consists of 17 residues. This chain's CDR3 is CASSVRPSTSGAYEQYF. CDR3 DNA sequence: TGTGCCAGCAGCGTACGACCGTCGACTAGCGGAGCCTACGAGCAGTACTTC.

The V and J genes are TRBV10-3 and TRBJ1-1; tentatively, D is TRBD1 (6 bases). The germline V gene has CDR1 ENHRY and CDR2 SYGVKD. CDR3 length: 16 residues. Deletions cut 3 bases from V and 0 bases from J, with 14 bases between. The CDR3 DNA reads as TGTGCCATCAGTGACATGAATACAGGGTTGAACACTGAAGCTTTCTTT. This codes for CAISDMNTGLNTEAFF.

The chain is built from TRBV24-1 and TRBJ2-1; D may be TRBD1 (5 bases). Trimming cost V 2 bases and J 12 bases, with 7 bases left between them. The CDR3 sequence is 11 residues long. Per germline, CDR1 KGHDR and CDR2 SFDVKD. CDR3 DNA sequence: TGTGCCACCAGTGATTCCCAGGGGCAGTTCTTC. It specifies CATSDSQGQFF.

V and J are TRBV3-1 (or the pseudogene TRBV3-2) and TRBJ2-1; TRBD2 agrees at 9 bases. Germline assignment: CDR1 LGHDT and CDR2 YNNKEL (reference sequence). J lost 2 bases, V lost 4 bases, and 3 bases had no gene match. The CDR3 totals 15 residues. CDR3 sequence (DNA): TGTGCCAGCAGCCCACGACTAGCGGCCTACAATGAGCAGTTCTTC. Translating it yields CASSPRLAAYNEQFF.

The chain uses TRBV28 and TRBJ1-5; D uncertain. Trimming left V 2 bases short and J 9 bases short, with 5 bases between. The CDR3 loop spans 11 amino acids. CDR1 and CDR2 (germline): MDHEN, SYDVKM. CDR3 sequence (DNA): TGTGCCAGCAGTTTAGGCTGGCCCCAGCATTTT. Protein: CASSLGWPQHF. Full variable domain (missing parts from reference TRBV28 and TRBJ1-5): DVKVTQSSRYLVKRTGEKVFLECVQDMDHENMFWYRQDPGLGLRLIYFSYDVKMKEKGDIPEGYSVSREKKERFSLILESASTNQTSMYLCASSLGWPQHFGDGTRLSIL.

The chain recombines TRBV9 with TRBJ2-7; D ambiguous. Per germline, CDR1 SGDLS and CDR2 YYNGEE. The CDR3 runs to 12 residues. Deletions cut 4 bases from V and 7 bases from J, with 12 bases between. CDR3 DNA: TGTGCCAGCAGCCCCCGAGGTCGGGAGCAGTACTTC. Amino acid sequence: CASSPRGREQYF.

The chain employs TRBV7-2 and TRBJ2-7; the D is unclear. Germline V gene data show CDR1 as SGHTA and CDR2 as FQGNSA. The CDR3 is 15 amino acids. Trimming shortened V by 1 base and J by 0 bases, and 10 bases separated the two germline ends. The CDR3 spells CASSLGPGASYEQYF. Written as DNA, the CDR3 is TGTGCCAGCAGCTTAGGGCCAGGTGCCTCCTACGAGCAGTACTTC.

The V gene is TRBV12-5, the J gene TRBJ1-2; possible D gene TRBD1, 6 bases. Germline assignment: CDR1 LGHNT and CDR2 FRNRAP. The CDR3 has 16 residues. Trimming removed 0 bases from V and 0 bases from J, with 11 bases in between. The CDR3 sequence: CASGLVRAGANYGYTF. CDR3 nucleotides: TGTGCTAGTGGTTTGGTACGGGCAGGGGCTAACTATGGCTACACCTTC.